Below, one T cell receptor (beta chain) is given with its context. Its antigen target is currently unknown. It has no much larger one-base neighbor in the sample; base qualities were not kept. From the germline V gene, CDR1 is ENHRY and CDR2 is SYGVKD. From the cysteine up to the phenylalanine, the CDR3 has a length of 14 residues. Just CDR3 DNA is preserved here, 42 bases in frame from base 1. The time point label, read with the paper, signifies: cycle 2 day 1 (C2D1) of nivolumab. Every trial patient had relapsed following autologous stem cell transplantation, and prior brentuximab vedotin exposure was what differed among cohorts A, B and C. The trial cohort comprised a few dozen patients with relapsed/refractory classical Hodgkin lymphoma whose best overall responses were complete response, partial response or progressive disease. Trial patients were treated with single-agent nivolumab in the multi-cohort phase II CheckMate 205 trial. An independent review committee assessed best overall response by applying the 2007 International Working Group response criteria. PBMCs from the trial were collected at three points: immediately before nivolumab initiation (C1D1), and during therapy at cycle 2 day 1 and cycle 4 day 1. Peripheral blood was collected in 8 mL Vacutainer Cell Preparation Tubes, from which PBMCs were isolated by centrifugation and then cryopreserved.

This sample was taken from a study of PD-1 blockade in classical Hodgkin lymphoma (TCRdb year 2020). Broadly, across the study: Nivolumab dosing was 3 mg/kg intravenously every 2 weeks, continuing until either disease progression or unacceptable toxicity. The study used TCR beta sequencing and CyTOF to define a peripheral blood immune signature of response to PD-1 blockade in classical Hodgkin lymphoma.

The investigation overall reported the following: Baseline diversity similar to that of newly diagnosed patients was observed in trial patients achieving complete response, whereas significantly lower diversity was observed in partial responders and progressors. The study covered only a single clinical trial cohort, and the causes of the repertoire differences, possibly disease activity or prior therapy, were still not defined. Diversity was lower in patients who began nivolumab less than 1 year after ASCT, so these patients were left out of later analyses to avoid confounding by immune reconstitution. CD4+ but not CD8+ TCR diversity rose significantly by C4D1 (p=0.0027 vs p=0.16), most apparent in complete responders (p=0.02). Newly diagnosed patients were reported to have lower baseline TCR diversity than healthy donors, and relapsed/refractory patients were reported to have lower baseline TCR diversity still.

Genomic DNA was isolated using the Qiagen DNeasy kit from unsorted PBMCs as well as from negatively selected CD4+ and CD8+ fractions. Amplification of TCR beta CDR3 regions was done by immunoSEQ multiplex PCR with primers that anneal to V and J segments. A synthetic immune receptor repertoire was used to minimize amplification bias, and any residual bias was removed computationally once sequencing was done. Concerning the study's data processing: Custom Python scripts were used to quantify repertoire diversity as the Shannon entropy index. The unsorted, CD4+ and CD8+ repertoires were each analyzed separately, with the exception of combined analyses, where CD4+ and CD8+ sequences were merged in silico. A clone was considered expanded if an increase in frequency of at least 2-fold after treatment relative to C1D1 was found, and a pseudocount of 0.5 was applied to clones undetected at baseline. Clones with 0 or 1 copy at C1D1 were classified as singleton clones, and clones with 2 or more copies were classified as non-singleton clones. Clones expanded in unsorted samples were annotated as CD4+, CD8+ or unknown by matching protein sequences in sorted samples from the same patient. Wilcoxon tests were applied to paired samples to test diversity changes from C1D1 to C4D1. TCRdb limited this immuneACCESS table to in-frame rearrangements with V and J called. A share of clones is missing; checked studies link under half to unresolved V genes, and the rest is unexplained. Clonal size and the V and J genes are those of that table, whereas D and trimming came from the DNA. For this sample the table gives about 25,000 clones, of which 60% to 85% were detected only once. The top ten hold about 8% of the sample.

This chain is built from TRBV10-3 and TRBJ1-1; the D gene is perhaps TRBD1, on 5 matching bases. Material: peripheral blood mononuclear cells (PBMCs), obtained before the second cycle of nivolumab. The receptor was isolated from a human donor with classical Hodgkin lymphoma. The DNA reads TGTGCAACCACCCCCGGGGGTTTGAACACTGAAGCTTTCTTT. This sequence encodes CATTPGGLNTEAFF.